This T cell receptor beta chain is from a study of patients and donors after allogeneic stem cell transplantation. This clonotype has only a few counts. Via MiXCR, TCRdb re-called the RT-PCR reads, giving one row per CDR3 protein. The repertoire holds about a million distinct CDR3 sequences, with roughly 18% as singletons. Per the germline V gene, CDR1 is MNHEY and CDR2 is SVGEGT. CDR3 length: 16 residues. V lost 3 bases, J lost 8 bases, and 11 bases stayed unmatched. V and J are TRBV6-2 or TRBV6-3 and TRBJ2-7; 12 bases agree with TRBD2. The receptor was derived from a human donor who was either an allogeneic HSCT recipient or a stem cell or donor lymphocyte infusion donor (not recorded which). It is not recorded whose cells these are; they may come from a transplant donor. The material sequenced was blood, either unsorted or a sorted T cell fraction (not recorded which). As DNA, the CDR3 is TGTGCCAGCAGTTATAGCACTAGCGGGAGGACTAGACAGCAGTACTTC. Translated: CASSYSTSGRTRQQYF.